The rows below give T cell receptor beta chains drawn from one sample of a study of control samples from healthy donors and cancer patients. The table came from immunoSEQ multiplex PCR; TCRdb's copy has only in-frame clones and leaves some out. The table has 70,000 or so clones, 90% to 95% seen once. The sequenced sample was blood. These receptors all come from a woman aged 35 to 49 in good health. Both conserved end residues are trimmed from each CDR3.

v_gene	j_gene	CDR3aa
TRBV28	TRBJ2-2	ASSSLMTRGTGELF
TRBV3-1/TRBV3-2	TRBJ1-5	ASSQGGLGYGQPQH
TRBV5-1	TRBJ1-4	ASSLTGGKLF
TRBV5-1	TRBJ2-7	ASSLDIPDEQY
TRBV5-1	TRBJ2-7	ASSLEYEQY
TRBV7-9	TRBJ2-3	ASSPGAGPTDTQY
TRBV2	TRBJ2-1	ASSEGNRGHSYNEQF
TRBV11-2	TRBJ2-3	ASSLRVAGVSLDTQY
TRBV10-3	TRBJ2-7	AIRPGTSGYEQY
TRBV9	TRBJ1-2	ASSQTGIPHGYT
TRBV7-3	TRBJ1-6	ASSLNRAGNSPLH
TRBV16	TRBJ2-7	ASSQTVLRGQY
TRBV7-3	TRBJ2-5	ASSSGGTQY
TRBV30	TRBJ2-5	AWSDSGTSGSTRKTQY
TRBV15	TRBJ2-3	ATSRGSNRRDTQY
TRBV7-8	TRBJ2-1	ASSVVRVGNEQF
TRBV19	TRBJ1-2	ASEPGSSYGYT
TRBV12-3/TRBV12-4	TRBJ2-7	ASGRNGLSEQY
TRBV18	TRBJ1-3	ASSRPPGRSYG
TRBV18	TRBJ2-1	ASSPPGYNEQF
TRBV6-1	TRBJ2-7	ASSERRLAGRYEQY
TRBV7-2	TRBJ2-1	ASSKPHSGGARNEQF
TRBV18	TRBJ1-1	ASSPPGTVLAF
TRBV5-1	TRBJ2-5	ASSFQRGLGETQY
TRBV11-2	TRBJ1-4	ASSGQGGEKLF
TRBV24-1	TRBJ1-5	ATSDDRGLNQPQH
TRBV9	TRBJ2-5	ASSADPGGGETQY
TRBV2	TRBJ1-6	ASSEAGTENNSPLH
TRBV19	TRBJ1-2	ASRSDGTYYGYT
TRBV7-2	TRBJ1-1	ASSLDRGRSEAF
TRBV5-6	TRBJ2-7	ASSFGTGAYEQY
TRBV5-6	TRBJ1-2	ASSLWGEGYT
TRBV2	TRBJ2-7	ASSSSYEQY
TRBV3-1/TRBV3-2	TRBJ2-7	ASSLGRGAYEQY
TRBV12-3/TRBV12-4	TRBJ2-7	ASSLNKHEQY
TRBV12-5	TRBJ2-4	ASGRVEGVSNIQY
TRBV5-1	TRBJ2-5	ASSLIAQETQY
TRBV28	TRBJ1-1	ASGRAF
TRBV28	TRBJ1-1	ASRPVSNTEAF
TRBV5-1	TRBJ2-6	ASSYTGSGANVLT
TRBV7-3	TRBJ1-2	ASSEVPGQGIGGYT
TRBV29-1	TRBJ1-4	SVLGGSPNEKLF
TRBV9	TRBJ1-4	ASSVTGLNEKLF
TRBV5-5	TRBJ1-1	ASSTQGDTEAF
TRBV19	TRBJ2-1	ASTPGGEQF
TRBV7-9	TRBJ1-2	ASSLGGDRQNYGYT
TRBV5-4	TRBJ2-3	ASSGGYQATDTQY
TRBV19	TRBJ2-7	ASKLAVASYEQY
TRBV24-1	TRBJ1-1	ATSGASGTENTEAF
TRBV12-3/TRBV12-4	TRBJ1-1	ASMVRTEAF
TRBV7-9	TRBJ2-2	ASSLSLAGGLNTGELF
TRBV7-9	TRBJ2-3	ASGSLRWSTDTQY
TRBV28	TRBJ1-5	ASSPKGQVENQPQH
TRBV9	TRBJ1-4	ASSFRGTTNEKLF
TRBV6-5	TRBJ2-1	ASSPGNEQF
TRBV25-1	TRBJ2-7	ASSEYTGTYEQY
TRBV5-4	TRBJ1-2	ASSQQQGIPYGYT